Below are 25 T cell receptor beta chains sequenced from a single sample in a study of T-cell reconstitution after alpha-beta-depleted transplantation in children. Preparing the TCRbeta library involved the use of unique molecular identifiers. From the PCR reads, TCRdb called clonotypes with MiXCR, one entry per CDR3 protein. Of 240,000 or so distinct CDR3 sequences listed, approximately 8% are singletons. The sequencing used PBMCs, mostly from graft donor cells, collected 180 days after TCRalphabeta/CD19-depleted stem cell transplant. The receptor set was obtained from a male patient between 10 and 17 years old who had a stem cell transplant for acute lymphoblastic leukemia, so the T cells may come from the graft donor.

A note on this clonotype: A much larger clone differs from this one at a single base, so this may be a read error. The CDR3 reads CASSETHYEQYF. For the CDR3, the DNA is TGTGCCAGCAGCGAAACCCACTACGAGCAGTACTTC. This chain uses TRBV4-2 with TRBJ2-7; D unclear. The CDR3 runs to 12 residues. V lost 5 bases to trimming and J lost 3 bases, with 8 bases between them. Germline V gene data show CDR1 as LGHNA and CDR2 as YNFKEQ.

This clonotype was counted at least ten times. The V and J genes are TRBV5-4 and TRBJ1-5; weak D call: TRBD1 (6 bases). There are 15 residues in the CDR3. Deletions cut 0 bases from V and 5 bases from J, with 12 bases between. Germline CDR1 and CDR2: SGHNT and YYREEE (reference sequence). The CDR3 here is CASSLGTGRDQPQHF. CDR3 nucleotide sequence: TGTGCCAGCAGCTTGGGTACAGGGAGGGATCAGCCCCAGCATTTT.

The table lists this clonotype with many counts. The chain recombines TRBV28 with TRBJ2-7, with 9 bases identical to TRBD2. The ends lost 4 bases at V and 2 bases at J; junction bases unmatched: 9. The CDR3 loop spans 16 amino acids. The germline V gene encodes CDR1 MDHEN and CDR2 SYDVKM. Here the CDR3 reads CASSSSGSGRPYEQYF. The DNA for the CDR3 is TGTGCCAGCAGTTCCTCGGGGAGCGGGAGGCCCTACGAGCAGTACTTC.

This clonotype was counted ten times or more. V usage is TRBV3-1 and J usage is TRBJ2-7; no firm D call. With 3 bases removed from V and 5 bases from J, the gap between germline ends came to 11 bases. This CDR3 is 13 amino acids long. The germline V gene encodes CDR1 LGHDT and CDR2 YNNKEL (reference sequence). The CDR3, as DNA: TGTGCCAGCAGCCATTTGGGCGACCACGAGCAGTACTTC. Translating it yields CASSHLGDHEQYF.

Notes on this clonotype: Possible read error: a much larger clone is one base away. The CDR3 region is CSARDHIHSYNEQFF. The CDR3 region has the DNA TGCAGTGCTAGAGATCACATCCACTCCTACAATGAGCAGTTCTTC. This chain uses TRBV20-1 with TRBJ2-1, with D unresolved. V gave up 0 bases and J gave up 0 bases, with 9 bases separating them. CDR1 and CDR2 from the germline V gene are DFQATT and SNEGSKA (reference sequence). The CDR3 is 15 amino acids.

This clonotype was seen at least ten times. The chain is built from TRBV6-5 and TRBJ2-4; D gene uncertain. V was shortened by 4 bases and J by 11 bases, with 9 bases between the two germline ends. CDR3 length equals 11 residues. CDR1 and CDR2 from the germline V gene are MNHEY and SVGAGI. The CDR3 loop is CASSSGPVQYF. CDR3 nucleotide sequence: TGTGCCAGCAGTTCTGGACCGGTTCAGTACTTC.

This chain joins TRBV4-1 and TRBJ2-1; no reliable D call. Germline CDR1 reads MGHRA; CDR2 reads YSYEKL. Trimming removed 2 bases at V and 0 bases at J, with 14 bases between. The CDR3 covers 17 residues. The CDR3 coding sequence is TGCGCCAGCAGCCAAAGCCCGCCGCTCAGCTCCTACAATGAGCAGTTCTTC. This encodes CASSQSPPLSSYNEQFF.

In this sample, this clonotype turned up many times. This chain joins TRBV20-1 and TRBJ1-1; D possibly corresponds to TRBD1 (6 bases). The CDR3 is 14 residues long. Deletions cut 5 bases from V and 3 bases from J, with 16 bases between. CDR1 and CDR2 (germline): DFQATT, SNEGSKA (reference sequence). CDR3 protein: CSAEIRGKDTEAFF. Written as DNA, the CDR3 is TGCAGTGCTGAAATCAGGGGAAAGGACACTGAAGCTTTCTTT.

This clonotype was observed at least ten times. The rearrangement uses TRBV10-3 and TRBJ2-3, with 9 bases aligning to TRBD1. Per the germline V gene, CDR1 is ENHRY and CDR2 is SYGVKD. The junction had 2 bases not matched to a gene; V was cut back by 3 bases and J by 4 bases. The CDR3 extends over 14 amino acids. This CDR3 is CAISEGTGSDTQYF. The DNA for the CDR3 is TGTGCCATCAGTGAAGGGACAGGGTCAGATACGCAGTATTTT.

This clonotype was found many times. The gene calls are TRBV27 and TRBJ2-1, with 13 bases aligning to TRBD2. J gave up 0 bases and V 4 bases, and 12 bases lay outside the gene matches. This CDR3 spans 20 amino acids. Germline assignment: CDR1 MNHEY and CDR2 SMNVEV (reference sequence). The CDR3 nucleotides read TGTGCCAGCAGTTCCCCGACTAGCGGGGGGCCCCTTAGCTCCTACAATGAGCAGTTCTTC. This translates into CASSSPTSGGPLSSYNEQFF.

Many counts were recorded for this clonotype. This chain links TRBV29-1 with TRBJ2-4; possible D gene TRBD1, 6 bases. Trimming took off 5 bases at V and 3 bases at J, with 29 bases between the two ends. The CDR3 is made up of 19 amino acids. Germline CDR1 reads SQVTM; CDR2 reads ANQGSEA. CDR3 in amino acids: CSVTTLFGTRSLGKNIQYF. Here the CDR3 DNA reads TGCAGCGTTACAACTCTCTTCGGGACAAGGTCCCTTGGCAAAAACATTCAGTACTTC. The variable domain in full, completed from reference TRBV29-1 and TRBJ2-4, reads SAVISQKPSRDICQRGTSLTIQCQVDSQVTMMFWYRQQPGQSLTLIATANQGSEATYESGFVIDKFPISRPNLTFSTLTVSNMSPEDSSIYLCSVTTLFGTRSLGKNIQYFGAGTRLSVL.

This clonotype was observed at least ten times. The chain carries TRBV19 and TRBJ2-1; D gene uncertain. The V and J ends lost 2 bases and 8 bases respectively, with 7 bases between them. The CDR3 has 12 residues. Germline assignment: CDR1 LNHDA and CDR2 SQIVND (reference sequence). The CDR3 sequence: CASSILDDEQFF. The CDR3, as DNA: TGTGCCAGTAGTATACTCGACGATGAGCAGTTCTTC.

This clonotype was counted at least ten times. This chain connects TRBV7-8 to TRBJ2-2; D gene ambiguous. CDR3 size: 15 residues. Germline loops: CDR1 SGHVS, CDR2 FQNEAQ. V lost 3 bases and J 3 bases, leaving 11 bases between the germline ends. CDR3: CASSFNPDYTGELFF. CDR3 DNA: TGTGCCAGCAGCTTTAATCCCGATTACACCGGGGAGCTGTTTTTT.

This chain uses TRBV12-3 or TRBV12-4 with TRBJ2-5; 7 bases line up with TRBD2. This CDR3 has 15 amino acids. V was clipped by 4 bases and J by 4 bases; unmatched bases: 9. CDR3 DNA: TGTGCCAGCAGTTCGCGCGTCGCGGGAGTAGAGACCCAGTACTTC. Encoded protein: CASSSRVAGVETQYF.

In this sample, this clonotype turned up many times. J is TRBJ2-3 and V is TRBV4-3; 12 bases are shared with TRBD2. Germline-derived CDR1 and CDR2 are LGHNA and YSLEER. This CDR3 region has 16 residues. V shed 0 bases and J 4 bases; nucleotides not matched to a gene: 2. Here the CDR3 reads CASSQETSGGADTQYF. Written as DNA, the CDR3 is TGCGCCAGCAGCCAAGAGACTAGCGGGGGCGCAGATACGCAGTATTTT.

This clonotype showed up many times. This rearrangement joins TRBV4-1 to TRBJ2-1, with a tentative D call TRBD1 (5 bases). The CDR3 has 14 residues. V was shortened by 4 bases and J by 6 bases, with 13 bases between the two germline ends. CDR1 is MGHRA and CDR2 is YSYEKL in the germline V gene. The CDR3 sequence: CASSPDRGSNEQFF. DNA of the CDR3: TGCGCCAGCAGCCCCGATAGGGGTAGCAATGAGCAGTTCTTC.

This clonotype was counted between two and nine times. V is TRBV2 and J is TRBJ1-5; 8 bases match TRBD1. The CDR3 runs 16 residues. The V gene's germline CDR1 is SNHLY and CDR2 FYNNEI. J was trimmed by 0 bases and V by 3 bases; bases with no gene match: 4. As DNA, the CDR3 is TGTGCCAGCAGTGACCGTCAGGGGGCTAGCAATCAGCCCCAGCATTTT. Translated, it gives CASSDRQGASNQPQHF.

This clonotype was found many times. The rearrangement joins TRBV7-9 to TRBJ2-7; 7 nucleotides line up with TRBD1. The CDR3 is made up of 16 amino acids. Germline CDR1 is SEHNR and CDR2 is FQNEAQ (reference sequence). V trimming: 5 bases; J trimming: 2 bases; junction bases outside the gene matches: 12. The chain's CDR3 is CASSPPIQGIPYEQYF. DNA for the CDR3: TGTGCCAGCAGCCCACCAATACAGGGGATCCCCTACGAGCAGTACTTC.

Ten or more counts support this clonotype. The rearrangement joins TRBV6-5 to TRBJ1-1; 8 nucleotides match TRBD1. CDR3 length equals 15 residues. CDR1 and CDR2 from the germline V gene are MNHEY and SVGAGI. The junction had 8 bases not matched to a gene; V was cut back by 3 bases and J by 5 bases. CDR3 protein: CASSYYRGSKTEAFF. The CDR3 DNA follows: TGTGCCAGCAGTTATTACAGGGGGAGCAAAACTGAAGCTTTCTTT.

This clonotype was recorded many times. The chain is built from TRBV29-1 and TRBJ2-3; D gene ambiguous. With 6 bases removed from V and 6 bases from J, the gap between germline ends came to 10 bases. Germline CDR1 is SQVTM and CDR2 is ANQGSEA. There are 11 residues in the CDR3. The CDR3 DNA sequence: TGCAGCGTCGTTGATAGTGATACGCAGTATTTT. Translation: CSVVDSDTQYF.

This clonotype has at least ten counts. The DNA for the CDR3 is TGTGCCAGCAGCCGACTGATCATCTCATATAATTCACCCCTCCACTTT. Translation gives CASSRLIISYNSPLHF. This chain uses TRBV28 with TRBJ1-6; no clear D gene. CDR3 length: 16 residues. Germline CDR1 MDHEN, CDR2 SYDVKM. The ends were cut back, 6 bases at V and 4 bases at J, with 16 bases in the middle.

This clonotype was detected many times. The J gene is TRBJ2-2, the V gene TRBV5-1; D not resolved. CDR1 is SGHRS and CDR2 is YFSETQ in the germline V gene. The CDR3 extends over 14 amino acids. V lost 0 bases and J lost 0, with 3 bases in between. The CDR3: CASSLAPNTGELFF. Here the CDR3 DNA reads TGCGCCAGCAGCTTGGCACCGAACACCGGGGAGCTGTTTTTT.

There are many counts of this clonotype. The V and J genes are TRBV27 and TRBJ1-2; possible D gene TRBD1, 6 bases. The germline V gene encodes CDR1 MNHEY and CDR2 SMNVEV (reference sequence). V lost 0 bases and J 5 bases, leaving 19 bases between the germline ends. There are 17 residues in the CDR3. The CDR3 DNA reads as TGTGCCAGCAGTTTATCCCGGCTTGGGGACACAGTTTATGGCTACACCTTC. It yields the protein CASSLSRLGDTVYGYTF.

Ten or more counts support this clonotype. The rearrangement uses TRBV6-1 and TRBJ1-6, with TRBD1 as a possible D gene (5 bases). V shed 3 bases and J shed 7 bases, with 7 bases lying between them. Germline CDR1 MNHNS, CDR2 SASEGT. The CDR3 consists of 13 residues. The CDR3 region has the DNA TGTGCCAGCAGTGACAGGGAGAATTCACCCCTCCACTTT. Protein: CASSDRENSPLHF.

This clonotype was seen many times. The V and J genes are TRBV7-9 and TRBJ2-3; TRBD1 matches 7 bases. CDR3 length: 14 amino acids. V lost 1 base and J lost 10; bases outside the gene matches: 8. Germline V gene lookup returns CDR1 SEHNR and CDR2 FQNEAQ (reference sequence). The CDR3 nucleotides read TGTGCCAGCAGCTTAGAAGGGACAGCCCTTGCGCAGTATTTT. Protein product: CASSLEGTALAQYF.